Listed below are T cell receptor beta chains from one sample, sequenced in a study of T cell responses to AZD1222 COVID-19 vaccine. Assay: immunoSEQ multiplex PCR; the TCRdb copy retains only in-frame clones and omits some. The repertoire includes tens of thousands of clones, over 65% of them detected once, and roughly 7% sits in the top ten. This sample comprised peripheral blood, obtained on day 0 of AZD1222 vaccination. All receptors derive from an adult in good health. CDR3s include the opening cysteine and the closing phenylalanine or tryptophan. A D gene is named only where the DNA matches it firmly. Rows may omit the clone size; those that give it use once, few, many or a size class.

CASGTNYGYTF	-	TRBV14	TRBJ1-2	-
CARRFSGNTIYF	-	TRBV30	TRBJ1-3	-
CSALTPSEAFF	-	TRBV29-1	TRBJ1-1	-
CASSQTGGYGYTF	once	TRBV3-1/TRBV3-2	TRBJ1-2	TRBD1
CASILTSNYGYTF	-	TRBV23-1	TRBJ1-2	-
CASSYSGSNTEAFF	-	TRBV6-5	TRBJ1-1	-
CASSDSGVREAFF	-	TRBV6-5	TRBJ1-1	-
CAKNRVNTIYF	few	TRBV5-4	TRBJ1-3	-
CASSPGQGWEPQHF	-	TRBV28	TRBJ1-5	TRBD1
CATSRDSNRGYTF	-	TRBV15	TRBJ1-2	-
CSASERGGQFF	-	TRBV20-1	TRBJ2-1	-
CASRDRAGEKLFF	few	TRBV28	TRBJ1-4	TRBD1
CASSQNRGDTGELFF	-	TRBV6-5	TRBJ2-2	TRBD1
CASSQPGHPSNQPQHF	-	TRBV28	TRBJ1-5	-
CASSPKTSGVPDEQFF	-	TRBV27	TRBJ2-1	TRBD2
CASSSDSFYEQYF	-	TRBV11-2	TRBJ2-7	-
CASSSQWEHGYTF	-	TRBV10-1	TRBJ1-2	-
CASGSMNQPQHF	-	TRBV9	TRBJ1-5	-
CASSISLRELFF	-	TRBV28	TRBJ2-2	-
CASSLVQGPTYGYTF	-	TRBV7-2	TRBJ1-2	-
CASSERTGVGQPQHF	few	TRBV6-1	TRBJ1-5	TRBD1
CATSRDLPLAGAYEQYF	-	TRBV15	TRBJ2-7	TRBD2
CASTPHRSIHSNQPQHF	-	TRBV2	TRBJ1-5	-
CASSLVGQEVYGYTF	-	TRBV28	TRBJ1-2	TRBD1
CSVLRTGGTEAFF	-	TRBV29-1	TRBJ1-1	TRBD1
CASSLQGDTEAFF	-	TRBV5-1	TRBJ1-1	TRBD1
CASSAHPGTSGNTIYF	-	TRBV3-1/TRBV3-2	TRBJ1-3	-
CASTPGQGTWTEAFF	-	TRBV2	TRBJ1-1	TRBD1
CASRYGLAGDLDTQYF	-	TRBV7-2	TRBJ2-3	TRBD2
CASSLLATGELFF	-	TRBV7-2	TRBJ2-2	-
CASSLGQGSLSGANVLTF	-	TRBV7-2	TRBJ2-6	TRBD1
CASSSTDYNEQFF	-	TRBV6-5	TRBJ2-1	-
CASRTGGLDQPQHF	few	TRBV19	TRBJ1-5	TRBD1
CASSAGTASNQPQHF	-	TRBV10-2	TRBJ1-5	TRBD1
CASSPTQNTEAFF	once	TRBV18	TRBJ1-1	-
CASSAGTGVQPQHF	-	TRBV5-4	TRBJ1-5	TRBD1